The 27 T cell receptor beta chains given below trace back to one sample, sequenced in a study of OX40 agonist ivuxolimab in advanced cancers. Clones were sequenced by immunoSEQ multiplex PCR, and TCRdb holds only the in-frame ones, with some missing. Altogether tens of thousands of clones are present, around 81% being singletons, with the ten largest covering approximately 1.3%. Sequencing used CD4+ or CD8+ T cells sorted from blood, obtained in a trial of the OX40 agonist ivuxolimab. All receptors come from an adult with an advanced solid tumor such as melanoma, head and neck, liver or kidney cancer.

CDR3 in DNA: TGTGCCAGCAGCTTAGAGGGCGGGAGTAGGAACAATGAGCAGTTCTTC. It codes for CASSLEGGSRNNEQFF. This chain connects TRBV7-2 to TRBJ2-1; 7 nucleotides agree with TRBD2. This CDR3 comprises 16 residues. The junction had 8 bases not matched to a gene; V was cut back by 1 base and J by 5 bases. Germline values: CDR1 SGHTA, CDR2 FQGNSA.

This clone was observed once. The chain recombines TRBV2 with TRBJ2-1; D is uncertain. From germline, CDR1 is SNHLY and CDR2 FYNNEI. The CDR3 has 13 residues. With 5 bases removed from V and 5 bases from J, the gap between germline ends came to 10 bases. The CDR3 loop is CASSSLRDNEQFF. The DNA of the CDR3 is TGTGCCAGCAGTTCCCTACGGGACAATGAGCAGTTCTTC.

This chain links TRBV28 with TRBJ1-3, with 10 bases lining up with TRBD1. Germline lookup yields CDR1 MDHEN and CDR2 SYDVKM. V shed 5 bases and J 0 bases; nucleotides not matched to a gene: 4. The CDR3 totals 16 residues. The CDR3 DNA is TGTGCCAGCAGTGGGACAGGGGCCGGCTCTGGAAACACCATATATTTT. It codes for CASSGTGAGSGNTIYF.

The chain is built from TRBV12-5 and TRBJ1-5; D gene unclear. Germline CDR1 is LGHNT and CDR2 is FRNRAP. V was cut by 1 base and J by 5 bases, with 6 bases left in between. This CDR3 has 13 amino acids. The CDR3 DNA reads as TGTGCTAGTGGTTTGGCCCTTGATCAGCCCCAGCATTTT. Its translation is CASGLALDQPQHF.

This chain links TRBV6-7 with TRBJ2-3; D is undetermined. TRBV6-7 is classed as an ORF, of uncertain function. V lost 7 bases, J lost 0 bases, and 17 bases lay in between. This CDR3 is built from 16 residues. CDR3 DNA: TGTGCCAGCACCCCGGCGGCCGTCCTTAGCACAGATACGCAGTATTTT. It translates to CASTPAAVLSTDTQYF.

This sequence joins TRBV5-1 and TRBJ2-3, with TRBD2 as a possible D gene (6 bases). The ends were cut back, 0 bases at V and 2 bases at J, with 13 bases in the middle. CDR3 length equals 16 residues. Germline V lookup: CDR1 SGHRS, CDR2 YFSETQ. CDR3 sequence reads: CASSLGGGVLTDTQYF. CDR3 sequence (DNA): TGCGCCAGCAGCTTGGGTGGCGGGGTCCTCACAGATACGCAGTATTTT.

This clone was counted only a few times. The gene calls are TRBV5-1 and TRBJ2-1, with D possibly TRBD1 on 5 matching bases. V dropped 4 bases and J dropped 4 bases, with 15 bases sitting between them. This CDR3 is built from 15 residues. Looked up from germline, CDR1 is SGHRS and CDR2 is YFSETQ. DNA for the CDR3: TGCGCCAGCAGCCTACAGGATCGAGGATACAATGAGCAGTTCTTC. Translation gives CASSLQDRGYNEQFF.

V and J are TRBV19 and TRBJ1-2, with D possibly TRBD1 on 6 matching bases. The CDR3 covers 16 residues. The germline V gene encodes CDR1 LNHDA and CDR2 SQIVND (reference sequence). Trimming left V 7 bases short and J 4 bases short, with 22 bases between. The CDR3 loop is CASTPTGWQGTYGYTF. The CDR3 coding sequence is TGTGCCAGTACTCCAACCGGGTGGCAGGGGACCTATGGCTACACCTTC.

CDR3 region: CASSLHGGTQYF. CDR3 coding DNA: TGTGCCAGCAGCTTACACGGGGGGACCCAGTACTTC. The V and J genes are TRBV7-8 and TRBJ2-5, with D tentatively TRBD2 (6 bases). The germline CDR1 and CDR2 sequences are SGHVS and FQNEAQ. Deletions cut 2 bases from V and 7 bases from J, with 8 bases between. The CDR3 contains 12 residues.

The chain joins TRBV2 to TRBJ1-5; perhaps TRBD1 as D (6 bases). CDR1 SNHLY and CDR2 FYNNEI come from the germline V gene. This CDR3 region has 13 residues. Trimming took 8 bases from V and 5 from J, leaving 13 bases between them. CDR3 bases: TGTGCCAGCGGACGACAGGTGTATCAGCCCCAGCATTTT. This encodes CASGRQVYQPQHF.

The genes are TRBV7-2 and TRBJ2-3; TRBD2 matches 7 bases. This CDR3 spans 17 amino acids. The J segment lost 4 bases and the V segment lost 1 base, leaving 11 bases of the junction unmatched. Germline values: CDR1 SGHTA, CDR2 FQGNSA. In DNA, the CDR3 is TGTGCCAGCAGCTTAGTGGGAGGGGTTAGCGCGCCAGATACGCAGTATTTT. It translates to CASSLVGGVSAPDTQYF.

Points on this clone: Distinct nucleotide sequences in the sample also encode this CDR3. The CDR3 loop reads CASSESDRVGQPQHF. CDR3 DNA: TGTGCCAGCAGTGAATCTGACAGGGTGGGTCAGCCCCAGCATTTT. The chain carries TRBV25-1 and TRBJ1-5, with 7 bases that match TRBD1. This CDR3 region has 15 residues. Germline lookup yields CDR1 MGHDK and CDR2 SYGVNS. The V segment lost 1 base and the J segment 6 bases; nucleotides outside the gene matches: 6. The whole variable domain, filled in from reference TRBV25-1 and TRBJ1-5, reads EADIYQTPRYLVIGTGKKITLECSQTMGHDKMYWYQQDPGMELHLIHYSYGVNSTEKGDLSSESTVSRIRTEHFPLTLESARPSHTSQYLCASSESDRVGQPQHFGDGTRLSIL.

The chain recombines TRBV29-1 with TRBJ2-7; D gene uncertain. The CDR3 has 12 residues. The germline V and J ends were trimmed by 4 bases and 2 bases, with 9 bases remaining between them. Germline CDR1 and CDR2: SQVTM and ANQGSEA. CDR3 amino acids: CSVGDPAYEQYF. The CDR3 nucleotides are TGCAGCGTTGGGGATCCTGCCTACGAGCAGTACTTC.

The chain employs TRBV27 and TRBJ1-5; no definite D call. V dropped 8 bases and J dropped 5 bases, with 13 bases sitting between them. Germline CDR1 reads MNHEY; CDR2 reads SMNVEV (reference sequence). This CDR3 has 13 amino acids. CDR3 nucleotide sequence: TGTGCCAGCCAGGTGAGGGAGCATCAGCCCCAGCATTTT. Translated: CASQVREHQPQHF.

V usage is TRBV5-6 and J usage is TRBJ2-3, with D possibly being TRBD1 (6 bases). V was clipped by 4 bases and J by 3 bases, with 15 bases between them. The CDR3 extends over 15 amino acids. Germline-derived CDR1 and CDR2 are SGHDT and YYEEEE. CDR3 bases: TGTGCCAGCAGCAACAGTAGGGGGTCGACAGATACGCAGTATTTT. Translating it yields CASSNSRGSTDTQYF.

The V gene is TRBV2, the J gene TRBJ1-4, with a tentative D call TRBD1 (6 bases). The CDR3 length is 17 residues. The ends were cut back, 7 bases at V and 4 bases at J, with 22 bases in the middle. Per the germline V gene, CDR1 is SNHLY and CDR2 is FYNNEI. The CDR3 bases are TGTGCCAGCACCTTCTTGACAGGAGGGCCCTTTAATGAAAAACTGTTTTTT. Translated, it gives CASTFLTGGPFNEKLFF.

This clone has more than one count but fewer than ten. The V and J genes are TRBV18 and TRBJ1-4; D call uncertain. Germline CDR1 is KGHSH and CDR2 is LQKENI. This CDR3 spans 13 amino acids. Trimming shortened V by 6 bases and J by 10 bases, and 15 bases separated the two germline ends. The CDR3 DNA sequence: TGTGCCAGCTCCGACCGCCCGAGCGGAAAACTGTTTTTT. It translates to CASSDRPSGKLFF.

CDR3 DNA sequence: TGTGCCAGCAGCTCGAGACAGGGGGCTCTCTCTGGAAACACCATATATTTT. It specifies CASSSRQGALSGNTIYF. The V and J genes are TRBV7-2 and TRBJ1-3, with 10 bases that match TRBD1. Germline CDR1 reads SGHTA; CDR2 reads FQGNSA. Unmatched junction bases numbered 6, after V lost 4 bases and J lost 0 bases. The CDR3 length is 17 residues.

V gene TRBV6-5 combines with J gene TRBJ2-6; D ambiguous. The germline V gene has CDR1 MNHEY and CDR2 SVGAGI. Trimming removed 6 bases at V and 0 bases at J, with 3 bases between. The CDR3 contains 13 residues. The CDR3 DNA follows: TGTGCCAGCAGCCGCTCTGGGGCCAACGTCCTGACTTTC. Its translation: CASSRSGANVLTF.

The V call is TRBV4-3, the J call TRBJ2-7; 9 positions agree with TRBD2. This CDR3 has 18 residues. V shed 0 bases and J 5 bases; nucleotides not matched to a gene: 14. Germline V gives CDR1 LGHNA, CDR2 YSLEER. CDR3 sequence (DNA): TGCGCCAGCAGCCAAGATCGAATCCGCGGGGGGGCCCGAGACGAGCAGTACTTC. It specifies CASSQDRIRGGARDEQYF.

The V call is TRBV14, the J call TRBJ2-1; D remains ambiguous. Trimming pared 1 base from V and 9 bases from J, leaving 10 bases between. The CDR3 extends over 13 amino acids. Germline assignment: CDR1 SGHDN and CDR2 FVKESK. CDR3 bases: TGTGCCAGCAGCCAAGGCCTAGGTCTTGAGCAGTTCTTC. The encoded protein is CASSQGLGLEQFF.

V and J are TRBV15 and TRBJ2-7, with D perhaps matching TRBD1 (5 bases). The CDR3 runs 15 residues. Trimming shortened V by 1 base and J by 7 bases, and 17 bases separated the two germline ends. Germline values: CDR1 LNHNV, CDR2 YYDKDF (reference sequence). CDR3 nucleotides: TGTGCCACCAGCAGAGCTCCAGGGCTCTTCGGGGAGCAGTACTTC. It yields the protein CATSRAPGLFGEQYF.

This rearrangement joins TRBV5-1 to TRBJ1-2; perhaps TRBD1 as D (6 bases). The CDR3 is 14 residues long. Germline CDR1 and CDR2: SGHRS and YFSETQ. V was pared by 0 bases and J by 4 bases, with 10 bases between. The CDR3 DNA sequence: TGCGCCAGCAGCTTGGCCGGGGGGCCCTATGGCTACACCTTC. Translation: CASSLAGGPYGYTF.

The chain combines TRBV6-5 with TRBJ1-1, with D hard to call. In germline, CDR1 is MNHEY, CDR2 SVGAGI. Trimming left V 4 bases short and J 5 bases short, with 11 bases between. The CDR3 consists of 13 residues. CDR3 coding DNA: TGTGCCAGCAGTTTCCGGGTAAATACTGAAGCTTTCTTT. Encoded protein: CASSFRVNTEAFF.

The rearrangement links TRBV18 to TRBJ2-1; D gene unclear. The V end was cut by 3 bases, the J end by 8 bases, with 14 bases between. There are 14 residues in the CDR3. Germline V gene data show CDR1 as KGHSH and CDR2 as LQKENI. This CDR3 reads CASSPPAPRHEQFF. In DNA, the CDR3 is TGTGCCAGCTCACCCCCGGCACCGAGGCATGAGCAGTTCTTC.

In DNA, the CDR3 is TGTGCCAGCAGCTTCCGCGGCAGCTCCTACGAGCAGTACTTC. Its translation: CASSFRGSSYEQYF. V and J are TRBV7-2 and TRBJ2-7; D not resolved. V lost 3 bases and J lost 0, with 9 bases in between. CDR3 length: 14 amino acids. Germline values: CDR1 SGHTA, CDR2 FQGNSA. The full variable domain, with the rest looked up from reference TRBV7-2 and TRBJ2-7, is GAGVSQSPSNKVTEKGKDVELRCDPISGHTALYWYRQSLGQGLEFLIYFQGNSAPDKSGLPSDRFSAERTGGSVSTLTIQRTQQEDSAVYLCASSFRGSSYEQYFGPGTRLTVT.

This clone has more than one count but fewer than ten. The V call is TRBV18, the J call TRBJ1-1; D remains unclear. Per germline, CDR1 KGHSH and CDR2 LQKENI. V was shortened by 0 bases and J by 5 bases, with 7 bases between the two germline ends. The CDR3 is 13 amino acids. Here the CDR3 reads CASSPPGGTEAFF. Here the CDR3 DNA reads TGTGCCAGCTCACCACCCGGAGGGACTGAAGCTTTCTTT. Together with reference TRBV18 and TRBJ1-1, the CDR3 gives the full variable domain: NAGVMQNPRHLVRRRGQEARLRCSPMKGHSHVYWYRQLPEEGLKFMVYLQKENIIDESGMPKERFSAEFPKEGPSILRIQQVVRGDSAAYFCASSPPGGTEAFFGQGTRLTVV.